The clone carrying this TCR beta chain was seen at least ten times. Its target is unknown. V lost 0 bases, J lost 1 base, and 3 bases lay in between. From germline, CDR1 is GTSNPN and CDR2 SVGIG (reference sequence). The CDR3 has 12 residues. The time point was: persistent/refractory GD, antithyroid drugs over 5 years with positive TRAb. PBMC-derived RNA was used for the TCR library. Assembly of TCR beta libraries relied on iRepertoire HTBI primers together with Arm-PCR of CDR3 regions. TCRdb used MiXCR to reprocess the multiplex PCR reads, holding one entry per CDR3 protein. The top ten clones hold about 42% of a sample with 650,000 to 700,000 distinct CDR3 sequences, 25% to 35% of them seen once. These data come from a study of regulatory T cells in long-lasting Graves disease. Notes on the study in general: Persistent Graves' disease cases displayed lower TCR diversity than newly diagnosed ones.

Sample: peripheral blood mononuclear cells (PBMCs), taken when the disease was refractory, from a patient treated with antithyroid drugs. The clonotype originates from a female donor with Graves disease. The J gene is TRBJ1-1, the V gene TRBV30; D call uncertain. In nucleotides, the CDR3 is TGTGCCTGGAGTGTGAAGAACACTGAAGCTTTCTTT. Translated, it gives CAWSVKNTEAFF.